This T cell receptor beta chain was captured by sequencing in a study of blood T cell repertoires in COVID-19. Study background: The United States, Italy and Spain supplied acute and convalescent COVID-19 samples. Nucleic acid was either cDNA or gDNA, and it came from T cells, B-cell-depleted T cells, or PBMCs.

Each participant's cohort was designated according to participant-reported clinical history. Trimming took off 0 bases at V and 0 bases at J, with 7 bases between the two ends. Germline V lookup: CDR1 SGHKS, CDR2 YYEKEE (reference sequence). The CDR3 loop spans 15 amino acids. In the authors' workflow: Reference gene primer amplification in the assay estimated nucleated cell counts. TCRdb keeps only in-frame clones here, not all; method: immunoSEQ multiplex PCR. For V, J and clone size, that table is used; D and trimming come from the DNA. Among some 210,000 clones, around 82% were seen once, and the ten largest hold roughly 4.3%.

The clonotype comes from a man younger than 40 with acute COVID-19. Sequencing was performed on PBMCs or T cells enriched from blood (not recorded which). This chain uses TRBV5-5 with TRBJ1-5; D not resolved. CDR3 sequence (DNA): TGTGCCAGCAGCTTGGGTCACTATAGCAATCAGCCCCAGCATTTT. This codes for CASSLGHYSNQPQHF.